These 7 T cell receptor beta chains were sequenced from one sample in a study of blood T cell repertoires in COVID-19. Generated by immunoSEQ multiplex PCR, the TCRdb table keeps only in-frame clones and is missing some. The sample gives some 45,000 clones, 75% to 90% of which show up once; more than 9.5% is in the top ten. The specimen sequenced was peripheral blood. Receptors were obtained from a human donor with active COVID-19. The donor label of this sample is uncertain.

The chain employs TRBV10-3 and TRBJ1-2, with TRBD1 as a possible D gene (6 bases). V gave up 6 bases and J gave up 5 bases, with 16 bases separating them. The CDR3 extends over 14 amino acids. Germline V CDR1 and CDR2: ENHRY, SYGVKD. The CDR3 protein is CAISDNRGGYGYTF. CDR3 sequence (DNA): TGTGCCATCAGCGACAATAGGGGGGGTTATGGCTACACCTTC.

The chain employs TRBV19 and TRBJ2-7; 7 bases match TRBD2. CDR1 and CDR2 (germline): LNHDA, SQIVND (reference sequence). The CDR3 length is 13 residues. Unmatched junction bases numbered 4, after V lost 5 bases and J lost 3 bases. DNA of the CDR3: TGTGCCAGTAGTTATGGACTAGACTACGAGCAGTACTTC. Translation gives CASSYGLDYEQYF. The full variable domain, completed using reference TRBV19 and TRBJ2-7, is DGGITQSPKYLFRKEGQNVTLSCEQNLNHDAMYWYRQDPGQGLRLIYYSQIVNDFQKGDIAEGYSVSREKKESFPLTVTSAQKNPTAFYLCASSYGLDYEQYFGPGTRLTVT.

The rearrangement links TRBV19 to TRBJ2-7, with a weak D call TRBD1 (5 bases). Germline V lookup: CDR1 LNHDA, CDR2 SQIVND (reference sequence). Trimming left V 1 base short and J 0 bases short, with 10 bases between. The CDR3 is 15 residues long. Here the CDR3 reads CASSIGGRSSYEQYF. The CDR3 DNA is TGTGCCAGTAGTATAGGGGGCCGGAGCTCCTACGAGCAGTACTTC.

This clone was counted between two and nine times. V gene TRBV28 combines with J gene TRBJ2-5; D may be TRBD2 (6 bases). From germline, CDR1 is MDHEN and CDR2 SYDVKM. The V end lost 10 bases, the J end lost 2 bases, and 11 bases lay between the germline ends. The CDR3 totals 12 residues. The CDR3 sequence: CATTRDQETQYF. In DNA form, the CDR3 reads TGTGCCACCACGCGGGATCAAGAGACCCAGTACTTC.

In this sample, this clone turned up a few times. The rearrangement joins TRBV12-3 or TRBV12-4 to TRBJ1-2; tentatively, D is TRBD1 (5 bases). CDR3 length: 13 residues. V was trimmed by 8 bases and J by 4 bases, leaving 14 bases between them. CDR3 nucleotide sequence: TGTGCCAGCGGGTTGCAGGACATCTATGGCTACACCTTC. It is translated as CASGLQDIYGYTF.

The chain recombines TRBV7-9 with TRBJ2-1, with TRBD2 matching 11 bases. CDR3 length equals 15 residues. The ends lost 7 bases at V and 9 bases at J; junction bases unmatched: 11. Germline V gene sequence: CDR1 SEHNR, CDR2 FQNEAQ (reference sequence). CDR3 residues: CASTAKGTSGFEQFF. The CDR3 region has the DNA TGTGCCAGCACCGCGAAAGGGACTAGCGGCTTTGAGCAGTTCTTC. Filled out from reference TRBV7-9 and TRBJ2-1, the complete variable domain reads DTGVSQNPRHKITKRGQNVTFRCDPISEHNRLYWYRQTLGQGPEFLTYFQNEAQLEKSRLLSDRFSAERPKGSFSTLEIQRTEQGDSAMYLCASTAKGTSGFEQFFGPGTRLTVL.

The chain employs TRBV14 and TRBJ2-6; 7 bases are a match to TRBD1. With V trimmed by 4 bases and J by 0 bases, 6 bases remained unmatched. This CDR3 region has 17 residues. Germline-derived CDR1 and CDR2 are SGHDN and FVKESK. The CDR3 sequence is CASSRQGFVSGANVLTF. CDR3 bases: TGTGCCAGCAGCCGACAGGGCTTCGTCTCTGGGGCCAACGTCCTGACTTTC. Supplemented by reference TRBV14 and TRBJ2-6, the full variable domain reads EAGVTQFPSHSVIEKGQTVTLRCDPISGHDNLYWYRRVMGKEIKFLLHFVKESKQDESGMPNNRFLAERTGGTYSTLKVQPAELEDSGVYFCASSRQGFVSGANVLTFGAGSRLTVL.